This T cell receptor beta chain is drawn from a study of blood T cell repertoires in COVID-19. Libraries were prepared by immunoSEQ multiplex PCR; TCRdb keeps only in-frame clonotypes and omits some of them. This sample has approximately 230,000 clones, with 70% to 90% found just once. Sequences were obtained from PBMCs or T cells enriched from blood (not recorded which). The sequence came from a man younger than 30 who had recovered from COVID-19.

DNA of the CDR3: TGTGCCAGTAGTGGGGAGACCGCTAGCAATCAGCCCCAGCATTTT. Its translation is CASSGETASNQPQHF. This chain joins TRBV19 and TRBJ1-5; D is uncertain. CDR1 and CDR2 (germline): LNHDA, SQIVND (reference sequence). The CDR3 is made up of 15 amino acids. V lost 5 bases and J lost 0, with 11 bases in between. The variable domain in full, with the rest retrieved from reference TRBV19 and TRBJ1-5, is DGGITQSPKYLFRKEGQNVTLSCEQNLNHDAMYWYRQDPGQGLRLIYYSQIVNDFQKGDIAEGYSVSREKKESFPLTVTSAQKNPTAFYLCASSGETASNQPQHFGDGTRLSIL.